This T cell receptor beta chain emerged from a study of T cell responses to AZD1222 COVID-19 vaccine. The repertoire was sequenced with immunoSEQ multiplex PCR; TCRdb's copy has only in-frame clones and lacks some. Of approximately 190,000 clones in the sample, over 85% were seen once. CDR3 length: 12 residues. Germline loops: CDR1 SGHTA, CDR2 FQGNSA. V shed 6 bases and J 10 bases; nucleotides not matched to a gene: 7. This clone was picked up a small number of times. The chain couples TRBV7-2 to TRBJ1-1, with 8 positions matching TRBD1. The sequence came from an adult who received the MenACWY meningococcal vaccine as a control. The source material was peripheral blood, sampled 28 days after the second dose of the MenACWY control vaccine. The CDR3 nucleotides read TGTGCCAGCAGACCTCCCGACAGGGGAGCTTTCTTT. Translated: CASRPPDRGAFF.